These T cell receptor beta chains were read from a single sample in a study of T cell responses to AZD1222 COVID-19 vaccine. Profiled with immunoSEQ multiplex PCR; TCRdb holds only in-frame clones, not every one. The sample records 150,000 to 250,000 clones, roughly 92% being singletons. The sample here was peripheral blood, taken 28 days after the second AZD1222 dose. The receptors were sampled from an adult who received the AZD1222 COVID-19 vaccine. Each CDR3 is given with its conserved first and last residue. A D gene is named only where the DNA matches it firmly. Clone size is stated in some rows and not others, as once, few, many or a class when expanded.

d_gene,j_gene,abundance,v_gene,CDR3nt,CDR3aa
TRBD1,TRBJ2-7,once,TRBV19,TGTGCCAGTAGTCAGGGGGCCTACGAGCAGTACTTC,CASSQGAYEQYF
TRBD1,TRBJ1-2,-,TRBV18,TGTGCCAGCTCACCCACCTCGGACAGGGTGAATGGCTACACCTTC,CASSPTSDRVNGYTF
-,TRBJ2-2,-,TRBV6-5,TGTGCCAGCAGGGCGAACACCGGGGAGCTGTTTTTT,CASRANTGELFF
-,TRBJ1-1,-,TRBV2,TGTGCCAGCAGGACAGGTGTGAACACTGAAGCTTTCTTT,CASRTGVNTEAFF
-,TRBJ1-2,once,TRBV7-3,TGTGCCAGCAGCCCGGAGGTGGGTTGGGGCTACACCTTC,CASSPEVGWGYTF
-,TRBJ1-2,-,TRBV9,TGTGCCAGCAGCGTTGGGGGGGCGCATAGTTTAATGAGGAACTATGGCTACACCTTC,CASSVGGAHSLMRNYGYTF
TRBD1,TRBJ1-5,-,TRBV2,TGTGCCAGCTCAGGGGGAAGTCGCAATCAGCCCCAGCATTTT,CASSGGSRNQPQHF
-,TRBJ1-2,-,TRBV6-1,TGTGCCAGCAGTGAACTCGGCAGGGTAGGTGGCTACACCTTC,CASSELGRVGGYTF
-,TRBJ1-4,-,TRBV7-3,TGTGCCAGCAGCCCCGGACCGGGCGATGAAAAACTGTTTTTT,CASSPGPGDEKLFF
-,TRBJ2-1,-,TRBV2,TGTGCCAGCAGAACCGGGACACTCTCCTACAATGAGCAGTTCTTC,CASRTGTLSYNEQFF
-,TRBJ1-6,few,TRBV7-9,TGTGCCAGCAGCTTAGACACAGGGACGGCTTCACCCCTCCACTTT,CASSLDTGTASPLHF
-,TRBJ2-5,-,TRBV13,TGTGCCAGCAGCTTAAACCTAGCCGGAACGAGTGCAGAGACCCAGTACTTC,CASSLNLAGTSAETQYF
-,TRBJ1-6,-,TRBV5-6,TGTGCCAGCAGCTCATACAACAGGGTAATGCATTCACCCCTCCACTTT,CASSSYNRVMHSPLHF
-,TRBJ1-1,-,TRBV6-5,TGTGCCAGCAAACTACAGGGCTACACTGAAGCTTTCTTT,CASKLQGYTEAFF
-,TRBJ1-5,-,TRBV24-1,TGTGCCACCAGTGATGTAACCGGGACCGTCAATCAGCCCCAGCATTTT,CATSDVTGTVNQPQHF
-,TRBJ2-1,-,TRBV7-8,TGTGCCAGCACCGGACTAGGGGGGCTGAACAATGAGCAGTTCTTC,CASTGLGGLNNEQFF
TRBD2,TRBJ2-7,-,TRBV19,TGTGCCAGTAGTCTGAGCGGGGGGACCTACGAGCAGTACTTC,CASSLSGGTYEQYF
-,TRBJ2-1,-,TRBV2,TGTGCCGCCCCCGGGCAGGGATCCTACAATGAGCAGTTCTTC,CAAPGQGSYNEQFF
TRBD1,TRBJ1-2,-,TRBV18,TGTGCCAGCTCACCTCCCGCTGACAGGGTGACTGGCTACACCTTC,CASSPPADRVTGYTF
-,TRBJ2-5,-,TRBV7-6,TGTGCCAGCAGCGCTGTCCAAGAGACCCAGTACTTC,CASSAVQETQYF
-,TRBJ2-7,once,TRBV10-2,TGCGCCAGCAGCATTGCAGGGAATGGATACGAGCAGTACTTC,CASSIAGNGYEQYF
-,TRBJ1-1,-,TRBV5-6,TGTGCCAGCAGCTTGCGTGAGGGGAAAGCTTTCTTT,CASSLREGKAFF
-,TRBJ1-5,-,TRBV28,TGTGCCAGCAGACAAGGACCTGGAAGGAACCAGCCCCAGCATTTT,CASRQGPGRNQPQHF
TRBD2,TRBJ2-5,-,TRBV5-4,TGTGCCAGCAGCTTGGTAGGGACTAGCGGGAAGACCCAGTACTTC,CASSLVGTSGKTQYF
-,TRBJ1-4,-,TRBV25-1,TGTGCCAGCAGTTATGCAACTAATGAAAAACTGTTTTTT,CASSYATNEKLFF
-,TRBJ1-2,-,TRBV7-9,TGTGCCAGCAGCTTATCCCTTAACTATGGCTACACCTTC,CASSLSLNYGYTF
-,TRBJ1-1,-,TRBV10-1,TGCGCCAGCAGTGGAACAGGCGAAGCTTTCTTT,CASSGTGEAFF
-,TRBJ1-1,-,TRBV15,TGTGCCACCAGCAGAGATGATCGGGCTTTCTTT,CATSRDDRAFF
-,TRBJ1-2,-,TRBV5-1,TGCGCCAGCAGCTTGGAATTTGGGGGCTATGGCTACACCTTC,CASSLEFGGYGYTF
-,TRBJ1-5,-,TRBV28,TGTGCCAGCAGCCCGCCCCAGCATTTT,CASSPPQHF
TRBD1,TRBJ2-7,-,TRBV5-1,TGCGCCAGCAGCCCGGGACAGGGATCCTACGAGCAGTACTTC,CASSPGQGSYEQYF
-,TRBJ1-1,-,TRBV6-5,TGTGCCAGCAGAACAGGGCGGTTCACTGAAGCTTTCTTT,CASRTGRFTEAFF
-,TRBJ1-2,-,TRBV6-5,TGTGCCAGCAGCGGACGTCCCCAATATGGCTACACCTTC,CASSGRPQYGYTF
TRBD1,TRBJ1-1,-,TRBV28,TGTGCCAGCAGGGCGACAGGGGGGAGGACTGAAGCTTTCTTT,CASRATGGRTEAFF